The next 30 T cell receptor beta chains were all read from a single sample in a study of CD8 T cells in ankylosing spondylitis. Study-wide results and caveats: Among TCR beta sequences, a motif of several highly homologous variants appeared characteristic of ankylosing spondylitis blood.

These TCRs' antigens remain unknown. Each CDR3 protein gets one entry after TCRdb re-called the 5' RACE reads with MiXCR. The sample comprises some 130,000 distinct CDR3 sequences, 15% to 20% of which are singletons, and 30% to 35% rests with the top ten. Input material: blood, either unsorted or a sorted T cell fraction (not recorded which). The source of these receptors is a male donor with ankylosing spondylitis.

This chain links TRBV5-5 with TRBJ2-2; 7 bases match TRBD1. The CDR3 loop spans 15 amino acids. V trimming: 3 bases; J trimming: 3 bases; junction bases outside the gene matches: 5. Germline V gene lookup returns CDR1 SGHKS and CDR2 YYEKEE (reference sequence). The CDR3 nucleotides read TGTGCCAGCAGCTACCGGGACAGTTACACCGGGGAGCTGTTTTTT. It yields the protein CASSYRDSYTGELFF. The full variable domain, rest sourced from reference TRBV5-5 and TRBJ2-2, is DAGVTQSPTHLIKTRGQQVTLRCSPISGHKSVSWYQQVLGQGPQFIFQYYEKEERGRGNFPDRFSARQFPNYSSELNVNALLLGDSALYLCASSYRDSYTGELFFGEGSRLTVL.

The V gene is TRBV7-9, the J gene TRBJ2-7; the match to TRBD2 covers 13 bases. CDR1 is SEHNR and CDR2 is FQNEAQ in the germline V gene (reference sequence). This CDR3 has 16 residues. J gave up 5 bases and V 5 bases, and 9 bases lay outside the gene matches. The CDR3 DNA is TGTGCCAGCAGCCTTCCGACTAGCGGGAGGAACCACGAGCAGTACTTC. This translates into CASSLPTSGRNHEQYF.

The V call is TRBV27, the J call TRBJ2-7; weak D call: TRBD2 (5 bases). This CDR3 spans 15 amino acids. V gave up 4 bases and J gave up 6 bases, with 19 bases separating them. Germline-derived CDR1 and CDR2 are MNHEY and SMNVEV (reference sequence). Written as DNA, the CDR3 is TGTGCCAGCAGTTCGACCTCCGGGCCTGGAGGCGAGCAGTACTTC. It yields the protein CASSSTSGPGGEQYF.

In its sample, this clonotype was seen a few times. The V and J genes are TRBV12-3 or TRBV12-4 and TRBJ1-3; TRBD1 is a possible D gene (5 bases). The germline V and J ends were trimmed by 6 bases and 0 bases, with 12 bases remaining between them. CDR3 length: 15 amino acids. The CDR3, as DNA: TGTGCCAGCAGACCGGGACCGAACTCTGGAAACACCATATATTTT. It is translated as CASRPGPNSGNTIYF.

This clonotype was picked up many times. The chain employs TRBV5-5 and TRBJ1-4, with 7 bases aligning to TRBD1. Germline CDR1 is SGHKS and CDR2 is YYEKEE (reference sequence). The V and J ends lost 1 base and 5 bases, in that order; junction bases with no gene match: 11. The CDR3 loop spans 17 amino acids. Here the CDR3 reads CASSLWDTRGENEKLFF. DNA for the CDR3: TGTGCCAGCAGCTTGTGGGACACCAGGGGGGAAAATGAAAAACTGTTTTTT. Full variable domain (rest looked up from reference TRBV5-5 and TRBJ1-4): DAGVTQSPTHLIKTRGQQVTLRCSPISGHKSVSWYQQVLGQGPQFIFQYYEKEERGRGNFPDRFSARQFPNYSSELNVNALLLGDSALYLCASSLWDTRGENEKLFFGSGTQLSVL.

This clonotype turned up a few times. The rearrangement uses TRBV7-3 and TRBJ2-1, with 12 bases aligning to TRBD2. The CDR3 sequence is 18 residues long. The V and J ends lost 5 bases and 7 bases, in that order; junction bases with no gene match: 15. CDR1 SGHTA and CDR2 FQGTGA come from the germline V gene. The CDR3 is CASSPNRLAGVGVNEQFF. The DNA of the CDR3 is TGTGCCAGCAGCCCAAACCGACTAGCGGGAGTAGGGGTAAATGAGCAGTTCTTC.

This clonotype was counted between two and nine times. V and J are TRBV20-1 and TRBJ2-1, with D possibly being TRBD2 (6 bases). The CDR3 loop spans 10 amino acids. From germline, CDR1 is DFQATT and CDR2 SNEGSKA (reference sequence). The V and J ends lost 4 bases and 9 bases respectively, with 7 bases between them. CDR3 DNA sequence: TGCAGTGCTACGCGGGGTGAGCAGTTCTTC. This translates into CSATRGEQFF.

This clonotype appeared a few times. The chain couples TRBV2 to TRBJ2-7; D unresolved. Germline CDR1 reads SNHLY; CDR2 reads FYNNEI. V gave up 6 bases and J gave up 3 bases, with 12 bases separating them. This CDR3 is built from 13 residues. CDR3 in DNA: TGTGCCAGCAGCCCCGCCGCTTACTACGAGCAGTACTTC. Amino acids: CASSPAAYYEQYF.

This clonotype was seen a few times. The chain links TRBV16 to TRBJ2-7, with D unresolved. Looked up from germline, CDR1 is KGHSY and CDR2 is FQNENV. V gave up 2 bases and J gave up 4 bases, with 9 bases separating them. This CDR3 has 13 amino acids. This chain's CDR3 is CASSQALGYEQYF. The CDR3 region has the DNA TGTGCCAGCAGCCAAGCTTTGGGATACGAGCAGTACTTC.

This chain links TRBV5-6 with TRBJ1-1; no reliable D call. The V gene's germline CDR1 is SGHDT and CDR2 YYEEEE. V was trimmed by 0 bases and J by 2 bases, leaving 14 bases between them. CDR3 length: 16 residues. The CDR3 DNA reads TGTGCCAGCAGCTTGGTGCCAGCAAGACCTAACACTGAAGCTTTCTTT. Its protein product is CASSLVPARPNTEAFF.

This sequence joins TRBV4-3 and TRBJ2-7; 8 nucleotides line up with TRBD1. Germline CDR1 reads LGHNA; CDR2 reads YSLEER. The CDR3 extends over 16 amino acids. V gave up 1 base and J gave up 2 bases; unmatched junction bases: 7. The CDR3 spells CASSQAFQGAAYEQYF. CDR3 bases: TGCGCCAGCAGCCAAGCTTTTCAGGGGGCGGCCTACGAGCAGTACTTC.

CDR3 coding DNA: TGCGCCAGCAGCCAGCGGACAGGGGACACCGGGGAGCTGTTTTTT. Amino acids: CASSQRTGDTGELFF. The chain uses TRBV4-1 and TRBJ2-2, with 9 bases identical to TRBD1. The junction had 2 bases not matched to a gene; V was cut back by 3 bases and J by 3 bases. The CDR3 has 15 residues. In germline, CDR1 is MGHRA, CDR2 YSYEKL.

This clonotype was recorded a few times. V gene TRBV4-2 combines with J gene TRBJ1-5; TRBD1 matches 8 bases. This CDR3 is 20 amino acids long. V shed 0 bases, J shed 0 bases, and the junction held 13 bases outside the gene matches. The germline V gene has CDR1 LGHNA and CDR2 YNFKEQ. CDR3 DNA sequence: TGTGCCAGCAGCCAAGACTACCAGGGGGCCTCCCCCTATAGCAATCAGCCCCAGCATTTT. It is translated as CASSQDYQGASPYSNQPQHF.

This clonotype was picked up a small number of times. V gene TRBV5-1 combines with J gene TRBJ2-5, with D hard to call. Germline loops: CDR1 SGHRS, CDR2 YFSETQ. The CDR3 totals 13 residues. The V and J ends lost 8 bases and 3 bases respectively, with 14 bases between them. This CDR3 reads CASTNDNEETQYF. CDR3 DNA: TGCGCCAGTACAAACGACAACGAAGAGACCCAGTACTTC.

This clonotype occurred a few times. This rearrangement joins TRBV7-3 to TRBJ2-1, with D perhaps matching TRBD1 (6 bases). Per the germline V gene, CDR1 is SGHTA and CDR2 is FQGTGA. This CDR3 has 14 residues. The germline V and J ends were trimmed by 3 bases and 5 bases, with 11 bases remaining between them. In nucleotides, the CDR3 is TGTGCCAGCAGCTTTTCGGGACACCACAATGAGCAGTTCTTC. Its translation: CASSFSGHHNEQFF. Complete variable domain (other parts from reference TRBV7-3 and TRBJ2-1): GAGVSQTPSNKVTEKGKYVELRCDPISGHTALYWYRQSLGQGPEFLIYFQGTGAADDSGLPNDRFFAVRPEGSVSTLKIQRTERGDSAVYLCASSFSGHHNEQFFGPGTRLTVL.

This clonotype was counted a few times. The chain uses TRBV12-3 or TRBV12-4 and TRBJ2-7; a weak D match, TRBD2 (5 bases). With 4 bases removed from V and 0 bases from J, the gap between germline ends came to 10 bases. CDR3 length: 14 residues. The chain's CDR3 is CASSYGESSYEQYF. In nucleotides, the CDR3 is TGTGCCAGCAGTTATGGGGAGAGCTCCTACGAGCAGTACTTC.

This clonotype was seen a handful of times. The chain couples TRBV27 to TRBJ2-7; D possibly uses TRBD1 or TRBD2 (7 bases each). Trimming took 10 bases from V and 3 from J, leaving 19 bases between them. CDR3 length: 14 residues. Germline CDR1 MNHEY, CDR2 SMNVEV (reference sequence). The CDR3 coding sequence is TGTGCCACCCAGGGGGGGGGCGGGTTCTACGAGCAGTACTTC. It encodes CATQGGGGFYEQYF.

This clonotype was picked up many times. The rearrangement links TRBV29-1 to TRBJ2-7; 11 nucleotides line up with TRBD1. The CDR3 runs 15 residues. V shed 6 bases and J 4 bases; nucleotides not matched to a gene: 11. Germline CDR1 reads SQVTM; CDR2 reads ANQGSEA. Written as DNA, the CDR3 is TGCAGCGTCTTATTTGACGGGACAGGGGGTTACGAGCAGTACTTC. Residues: CSVLFDGTGGYEQYF.

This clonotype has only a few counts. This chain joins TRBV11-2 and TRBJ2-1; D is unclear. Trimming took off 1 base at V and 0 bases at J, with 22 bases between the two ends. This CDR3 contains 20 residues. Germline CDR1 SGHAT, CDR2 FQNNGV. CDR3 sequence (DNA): TGTGCCAGCAGCTTAGTACCAGCCTTCACACTTCCTAGCTCCTACAATGAGCAGTTCTTC. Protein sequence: CASSLVPAFTLPSSYNEQFF.

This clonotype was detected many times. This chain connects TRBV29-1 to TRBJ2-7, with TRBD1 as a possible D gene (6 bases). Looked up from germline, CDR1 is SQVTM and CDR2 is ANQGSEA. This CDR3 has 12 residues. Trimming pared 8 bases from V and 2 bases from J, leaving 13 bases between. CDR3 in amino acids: CSFRDTTYEQYF. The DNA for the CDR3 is TGCAGCTTCCGGGACACAACCTACGAGCAGTACTTC.

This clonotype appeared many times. Written as DNA, the CDR3 is TGTGCCAGCAGTCCGGTGGGCCGGGCTGCTGAGCAGTTCTTC. Translating gives CASSPVGRAAEQFF. This chain links TRBV12-3 or TRBV12-4 with TRBJ2-1; D is unclear. This CDR3 spans 14 amino acids. With 5 bases removed from V and 9 bases from J, the gap between germline ends came to 17 bases.

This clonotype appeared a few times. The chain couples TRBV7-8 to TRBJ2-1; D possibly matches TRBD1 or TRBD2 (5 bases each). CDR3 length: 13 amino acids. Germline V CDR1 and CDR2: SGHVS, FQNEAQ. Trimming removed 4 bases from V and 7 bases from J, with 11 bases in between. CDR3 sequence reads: CASSYGTVNEQFF. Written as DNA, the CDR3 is TGTGCCAGCAGCTACGGGACGGTTAATGAGCAGTTCTTC.

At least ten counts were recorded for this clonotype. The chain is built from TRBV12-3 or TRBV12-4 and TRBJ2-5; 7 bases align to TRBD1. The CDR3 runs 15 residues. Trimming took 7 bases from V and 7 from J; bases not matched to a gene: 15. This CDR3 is CASTLTGQTKRTQYF. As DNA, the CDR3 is TGTGCCAGCACCCTCACGGGACAGACGAAGAGGACCCAGTACTTC.

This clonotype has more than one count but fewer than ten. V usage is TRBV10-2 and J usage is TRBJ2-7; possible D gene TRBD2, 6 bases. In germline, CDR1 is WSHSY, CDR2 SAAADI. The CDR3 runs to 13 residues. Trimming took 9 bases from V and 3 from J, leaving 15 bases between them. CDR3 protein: CARRLATSYEQYF. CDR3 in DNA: TGCGCCAGGCGGCTAGCGACCAGCTACGAGCAGTACTTC.

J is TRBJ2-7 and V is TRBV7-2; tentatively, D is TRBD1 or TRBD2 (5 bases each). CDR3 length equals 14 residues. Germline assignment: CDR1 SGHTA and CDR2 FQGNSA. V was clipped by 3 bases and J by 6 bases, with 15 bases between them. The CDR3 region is CASSFFGPRGEQYF. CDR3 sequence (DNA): TGTGCCAGCAGCTTTTTTGGTCCGAGGGGCGAGCAGTACTTC.

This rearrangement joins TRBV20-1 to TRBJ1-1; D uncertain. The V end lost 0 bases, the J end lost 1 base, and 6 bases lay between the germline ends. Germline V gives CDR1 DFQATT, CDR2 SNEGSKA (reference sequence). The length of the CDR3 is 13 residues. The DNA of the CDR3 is TGCAGTGCTAGAGATAGGACGAACACTGAAGCTTTCTTT. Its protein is CSARDRTNTEAFF.

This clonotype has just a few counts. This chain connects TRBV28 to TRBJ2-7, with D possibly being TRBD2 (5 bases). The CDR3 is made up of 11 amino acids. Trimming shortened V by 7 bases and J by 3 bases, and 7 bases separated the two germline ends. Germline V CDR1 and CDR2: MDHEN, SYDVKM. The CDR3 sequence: CASTTNYEQYF. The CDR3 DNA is TGTGCCAGCACGACTAACTACGAGCAGTACTTC.

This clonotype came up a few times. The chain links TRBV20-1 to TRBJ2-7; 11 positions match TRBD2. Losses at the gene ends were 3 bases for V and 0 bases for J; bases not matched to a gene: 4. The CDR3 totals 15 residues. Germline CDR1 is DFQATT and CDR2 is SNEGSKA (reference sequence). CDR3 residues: CSARSGTSGSYEQYF. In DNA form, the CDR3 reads TGCAGTGCTAGGTCCGGGACTAGCGGCTCCTACGAGCAGTACTTC.

Written as DNA, the CDR3 is TGTGCCAGCAGCCCTGGCGGGCGACAAACCTACGAGCAGTACTTC. It encodes CASSPGGRQTYEQYF. The chain uses TRBV9 and TRBJ2-7, with TRBD2 as a possible D gene (5 bases). V was cut by 4 bases and J by 2 bases, with 16 bases left in between. CDR3 length: 15 amino acids. Germline V CDR1 and CDR2: SGDLS, YYNGEE. Combining the CDR3 with reference TRBV9 and TRBJ2-7 gives the whole variable domain DSGVTQTPKHLITATGQRVTLRCSPRSGDLSVYWYQQSLDQGLQFLIQYYNGEERAKGNILERFSAQQFPDLHSELNLSSLELGDSALYFCASSPGGRQTYEQYFGPGTRLTVT.

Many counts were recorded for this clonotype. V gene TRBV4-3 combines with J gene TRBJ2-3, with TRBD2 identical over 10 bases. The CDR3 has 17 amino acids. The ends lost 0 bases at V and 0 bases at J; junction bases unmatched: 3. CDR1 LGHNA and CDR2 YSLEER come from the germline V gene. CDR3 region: CASSQDPTSGSTDTQYF. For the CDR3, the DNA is TGCGCCAGCAGCCAAGATCCGACTAGCGGGAGCACAGATACGCAGTATTTT.